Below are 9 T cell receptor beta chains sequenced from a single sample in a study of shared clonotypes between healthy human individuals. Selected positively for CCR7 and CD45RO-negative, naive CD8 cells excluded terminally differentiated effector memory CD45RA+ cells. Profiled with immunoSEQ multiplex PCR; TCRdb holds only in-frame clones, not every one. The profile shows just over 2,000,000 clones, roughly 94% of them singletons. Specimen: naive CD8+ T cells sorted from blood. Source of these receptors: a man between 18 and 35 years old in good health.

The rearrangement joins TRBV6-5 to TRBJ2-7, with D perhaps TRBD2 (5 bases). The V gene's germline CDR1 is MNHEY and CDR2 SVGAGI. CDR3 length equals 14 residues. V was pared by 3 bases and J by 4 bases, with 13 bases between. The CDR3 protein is CASSYREGGYEQYF. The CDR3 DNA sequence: TGTGCCAGCAGTTATCGGGAAGGAGGTTACGAGCAGTACTTC.

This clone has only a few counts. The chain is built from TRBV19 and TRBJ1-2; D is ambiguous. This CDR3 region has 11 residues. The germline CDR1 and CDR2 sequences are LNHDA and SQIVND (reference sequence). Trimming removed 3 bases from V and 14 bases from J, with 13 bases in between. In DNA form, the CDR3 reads TGTGCCAGTAGTATGGGAGCCTGGAGGACCTTC. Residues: CASSMGAWRTF.

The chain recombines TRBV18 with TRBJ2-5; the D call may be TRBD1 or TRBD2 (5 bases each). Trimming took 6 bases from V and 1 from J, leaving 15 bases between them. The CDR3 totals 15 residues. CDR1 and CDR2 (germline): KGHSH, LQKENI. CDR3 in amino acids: CASSPGTTAQETQYF. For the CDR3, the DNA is TGTGCCAGCTCCCCGGGAACGACAGCCCAAGAGACCCAGTACTTC.

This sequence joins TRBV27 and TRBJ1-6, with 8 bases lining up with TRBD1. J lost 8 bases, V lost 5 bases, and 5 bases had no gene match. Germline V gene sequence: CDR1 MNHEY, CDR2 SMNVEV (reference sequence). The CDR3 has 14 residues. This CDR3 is CASSQGTGHSPLHF. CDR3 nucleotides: TGTGCCAGCAGTCAGGGGACAGGCCATTCACCCCTCCACTTT.

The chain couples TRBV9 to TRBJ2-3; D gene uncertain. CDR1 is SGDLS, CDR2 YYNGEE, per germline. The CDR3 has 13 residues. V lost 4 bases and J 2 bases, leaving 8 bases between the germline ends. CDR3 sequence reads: CASSPEDTDTQYF. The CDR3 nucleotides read TGTGCCAGCAGCCCCGAGGACACAGATACGCAGTATTTT.

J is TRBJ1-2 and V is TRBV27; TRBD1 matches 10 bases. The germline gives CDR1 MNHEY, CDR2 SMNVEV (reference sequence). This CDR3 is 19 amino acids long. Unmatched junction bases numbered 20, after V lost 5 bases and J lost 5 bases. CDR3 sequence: CASSPYYIGTGVGTYGYTF. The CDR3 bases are TGTGCCAGCAGTCCTTATTATATAGGGACAGGGGTCGGGACATATGGCTACACCTTC.

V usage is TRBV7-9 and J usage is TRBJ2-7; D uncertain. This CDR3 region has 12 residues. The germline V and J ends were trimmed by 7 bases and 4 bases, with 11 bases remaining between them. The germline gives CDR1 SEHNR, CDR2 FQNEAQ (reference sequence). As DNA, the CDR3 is TGTGCCAGCAATTTGCGAGGATACGAGCAGTACTTC. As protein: CASNLRGYEQYF.

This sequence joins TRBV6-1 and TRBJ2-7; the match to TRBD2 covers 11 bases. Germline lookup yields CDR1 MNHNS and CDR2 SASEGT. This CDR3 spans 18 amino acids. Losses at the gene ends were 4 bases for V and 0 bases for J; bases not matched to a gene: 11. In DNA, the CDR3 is TGTGCCAGCAGTGGTCCGACTAGCGGGAACCGCTTCTCCTACGAGCAGTACTTC. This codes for CASSGPTSGNRFSYEQYF.

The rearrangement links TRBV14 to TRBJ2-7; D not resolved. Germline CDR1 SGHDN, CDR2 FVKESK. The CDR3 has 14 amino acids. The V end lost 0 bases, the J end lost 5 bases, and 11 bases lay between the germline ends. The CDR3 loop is CASSQDTFDHEQYF. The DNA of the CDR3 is TGTGCCAGCAGCCAAGATACCTTTGACCACGAGCAGTACTTC.